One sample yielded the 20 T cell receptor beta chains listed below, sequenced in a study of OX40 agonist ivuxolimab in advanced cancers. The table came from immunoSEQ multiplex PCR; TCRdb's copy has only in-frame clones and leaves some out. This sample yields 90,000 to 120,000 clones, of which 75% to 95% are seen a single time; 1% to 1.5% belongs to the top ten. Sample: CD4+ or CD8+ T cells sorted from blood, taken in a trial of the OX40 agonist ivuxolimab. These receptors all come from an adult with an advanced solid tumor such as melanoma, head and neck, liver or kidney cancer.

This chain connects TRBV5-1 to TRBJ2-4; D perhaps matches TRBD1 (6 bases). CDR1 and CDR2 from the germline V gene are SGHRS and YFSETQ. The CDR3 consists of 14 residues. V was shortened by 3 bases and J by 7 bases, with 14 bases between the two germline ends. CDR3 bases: TGCGCCAGCAGCTCCCCGGATCAGGGGAACATTCAGTACTTC. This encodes CASSSPDQGNIQYF. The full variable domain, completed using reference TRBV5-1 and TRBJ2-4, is KAGVTQTPRYLIKTRGQQVTLSCSPISGHRSVSWYQQTPGQGLQFLFEYFSETQRNKGNFPGRFSGRQFSNSRSEMNVSTLELGDSALYLCASSSPDQGNIQYFGAGTRLSVL.

Here the CDR3 reads CAVRRGTGELFF. CDR3 in DNA: TGTGCCGTACGTAGGGGTACCGGGGAGCTGTTTTTT. The genes are TRBV6-5 and TRBJ2-2, with D possibly being TRBD1 (5 bases). The V and J ends lost 11 bases and 5 bases respectively, with 12 bases between them. Per the germline V gene, CDR1 is MNHEY and CDR2 is SVGAGI. The CDR3 has 12 residues.

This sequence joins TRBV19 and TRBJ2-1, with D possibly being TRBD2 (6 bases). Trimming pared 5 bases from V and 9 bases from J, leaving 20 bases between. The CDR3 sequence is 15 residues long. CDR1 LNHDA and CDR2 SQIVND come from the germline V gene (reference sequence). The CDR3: CASSGTSGDGSEQFF. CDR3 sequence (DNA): TGTGCCAGTAGTGGTACCTCGGGGGATGGGAGTGAGCAGTTCTTC.

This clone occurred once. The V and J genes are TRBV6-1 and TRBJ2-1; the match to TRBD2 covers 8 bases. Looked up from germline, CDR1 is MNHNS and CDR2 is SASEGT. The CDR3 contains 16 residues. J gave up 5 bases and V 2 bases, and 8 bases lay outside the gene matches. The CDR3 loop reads CASSELAGLINNEQFF. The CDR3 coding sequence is TGTGCCAGCAGTGAATTAGCGGGACTTATAAACAATGAGCAGTTCTTC.

The CDR3 is CASGSFLNEQFF. The CDR3 DNA follows: TGTGCCAGCGGTAGCTTTTTGAATGAGCAGTTCTTC. This chain uses TRBV28 with TRBJ2-1; D remains unclear. V lost 8 bases, J lost 7 bases, and 12 bases lay in between. The germline V gene encodes CDR1 MDHEN and CDR2 SYDVKM. The length of the CDR3 is 12 residues.

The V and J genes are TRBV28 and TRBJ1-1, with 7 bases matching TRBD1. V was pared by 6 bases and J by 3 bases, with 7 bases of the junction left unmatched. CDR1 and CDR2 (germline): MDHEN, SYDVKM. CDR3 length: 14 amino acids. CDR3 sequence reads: CASRNDRDYTEAFF. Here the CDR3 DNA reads TGTGCCAGCAGGAATGACAGGGACTACACTGAAGCTTTCTTT.

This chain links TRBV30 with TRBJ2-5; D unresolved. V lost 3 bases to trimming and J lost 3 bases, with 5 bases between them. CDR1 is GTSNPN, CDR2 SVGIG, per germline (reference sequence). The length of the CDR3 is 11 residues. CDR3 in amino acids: CAWSAEETQYF. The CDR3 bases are TGTGCCTGGAGCGCTGAAGAGACCCAGTACTTC.

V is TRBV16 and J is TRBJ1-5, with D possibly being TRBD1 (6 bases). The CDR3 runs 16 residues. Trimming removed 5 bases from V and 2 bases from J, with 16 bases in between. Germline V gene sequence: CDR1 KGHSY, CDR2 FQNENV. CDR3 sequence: CASSGSSGHRNQPQHF. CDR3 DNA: TGTGCCAGCAGCGGATCGTCGGGACACCGCAATCAGCCCCAGCATTTT.

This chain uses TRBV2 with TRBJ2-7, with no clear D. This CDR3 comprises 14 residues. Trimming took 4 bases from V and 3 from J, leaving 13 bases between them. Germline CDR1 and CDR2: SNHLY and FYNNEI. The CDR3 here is CASSVGTGVYEQYF. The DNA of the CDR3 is TGTGCCAGCAGTGTTGGTACTGGGGTCTACGAGCAGTACTTC.

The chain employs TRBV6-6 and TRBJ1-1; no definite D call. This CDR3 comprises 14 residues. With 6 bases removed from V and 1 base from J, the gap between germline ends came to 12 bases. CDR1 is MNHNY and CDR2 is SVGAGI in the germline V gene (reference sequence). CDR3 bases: TGTGCCAGCAGCAGACCCAGCCCGAACACTGAAGCTTTCTTT. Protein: CASSRPSPNTEAFF.

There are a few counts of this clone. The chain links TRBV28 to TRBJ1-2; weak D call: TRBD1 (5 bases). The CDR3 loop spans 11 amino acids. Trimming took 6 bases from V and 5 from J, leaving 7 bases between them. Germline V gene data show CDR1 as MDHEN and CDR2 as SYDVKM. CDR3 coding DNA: TGTGCCAGCAGGACAGCTTATGGCTACACCTTC. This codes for CASRTAYGYTF.

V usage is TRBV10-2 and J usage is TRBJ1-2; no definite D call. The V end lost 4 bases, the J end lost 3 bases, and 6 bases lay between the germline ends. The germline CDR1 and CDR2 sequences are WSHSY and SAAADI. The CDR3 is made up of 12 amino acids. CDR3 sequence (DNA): TGCGCCAGCAGTGGAAACGACTATGGCTACACCTTC. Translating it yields CASSGNDYGYTF.

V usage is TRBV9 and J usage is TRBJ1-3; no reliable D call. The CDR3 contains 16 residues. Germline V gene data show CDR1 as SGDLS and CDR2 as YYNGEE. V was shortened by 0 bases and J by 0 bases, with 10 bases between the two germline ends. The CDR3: CASSVGVRPSGNTIYF. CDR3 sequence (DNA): TGTGCCAGCAGCGTAGGAGTTAGGCCCTCTGGAAACACCATATATTTT.

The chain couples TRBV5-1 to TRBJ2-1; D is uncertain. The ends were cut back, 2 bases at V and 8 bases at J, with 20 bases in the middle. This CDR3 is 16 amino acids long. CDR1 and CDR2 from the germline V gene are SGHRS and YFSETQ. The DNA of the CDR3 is TGCGCCAGCAGCTTTTTCGCAGTGAGAACAGACGATGAGCAGTTCTTC. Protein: CASSFFAVRTDDEQFF.

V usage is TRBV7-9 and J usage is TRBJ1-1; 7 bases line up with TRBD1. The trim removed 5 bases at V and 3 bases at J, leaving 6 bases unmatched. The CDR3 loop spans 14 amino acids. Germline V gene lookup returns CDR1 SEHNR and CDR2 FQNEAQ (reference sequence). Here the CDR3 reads CASSPGGGYTEAFF. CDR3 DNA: TGTGCCAGCAGCCCAGGGGGAGGATACACTGAAGCTTTCTTT.

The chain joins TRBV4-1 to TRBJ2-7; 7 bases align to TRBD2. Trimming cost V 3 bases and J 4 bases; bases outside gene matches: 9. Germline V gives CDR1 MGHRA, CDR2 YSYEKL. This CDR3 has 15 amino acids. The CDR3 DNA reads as TGCGCCAGCAGCCAGCCCCCTGCGGGAGTGTACGAGCAGTACTTC. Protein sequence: CASSQPPAGVYEQYF.

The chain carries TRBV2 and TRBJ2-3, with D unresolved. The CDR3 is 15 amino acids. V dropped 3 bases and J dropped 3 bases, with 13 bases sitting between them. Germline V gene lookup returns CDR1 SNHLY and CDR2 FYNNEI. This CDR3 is CASSDEVVGTDTQYF. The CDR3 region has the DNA TGTGCCAGCAGTGACGAGGTTGTAGGTACAGATACGCAGTATTTT.

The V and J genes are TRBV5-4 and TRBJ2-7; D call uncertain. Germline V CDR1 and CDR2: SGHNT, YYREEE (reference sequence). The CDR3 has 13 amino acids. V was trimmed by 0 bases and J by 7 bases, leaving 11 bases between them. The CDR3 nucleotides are TGTGCCAGCAGCTTGGGAAGCAGTGGGGAGCAGTACTTC. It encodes CASSLGSSGEQYF.

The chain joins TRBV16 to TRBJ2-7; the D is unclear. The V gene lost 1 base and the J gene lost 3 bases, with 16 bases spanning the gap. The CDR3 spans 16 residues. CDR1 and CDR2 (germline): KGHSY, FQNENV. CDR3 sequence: CASSQYAGRISYEQYF. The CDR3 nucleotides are TGTGCCAGCAGCCAATATGCAGGAAGAATAAGCTACGAGCAGTACTTC.

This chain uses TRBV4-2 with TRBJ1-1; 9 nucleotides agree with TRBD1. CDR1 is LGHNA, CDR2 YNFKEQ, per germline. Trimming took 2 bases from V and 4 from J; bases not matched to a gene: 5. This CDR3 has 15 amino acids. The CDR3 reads CASSQNTGGGTEAFF. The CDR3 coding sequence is TGTGCCAGCAGCCAAAATACAGGGGGCGGCACTGAAGCTTTCTTT.